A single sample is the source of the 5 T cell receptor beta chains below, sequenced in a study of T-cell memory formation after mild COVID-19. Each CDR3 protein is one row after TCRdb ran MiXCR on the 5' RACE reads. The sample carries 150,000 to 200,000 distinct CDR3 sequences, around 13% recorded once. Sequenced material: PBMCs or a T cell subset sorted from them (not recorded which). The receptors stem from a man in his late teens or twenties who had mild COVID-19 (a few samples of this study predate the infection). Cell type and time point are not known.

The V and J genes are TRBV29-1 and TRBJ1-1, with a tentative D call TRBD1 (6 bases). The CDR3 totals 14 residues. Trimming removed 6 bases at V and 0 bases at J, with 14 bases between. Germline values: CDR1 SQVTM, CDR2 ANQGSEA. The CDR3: CSVNHRVMNTEAFF. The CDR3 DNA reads TGCAGCGTAAACCACAGGGTCATGAACACTGAAGCTTTCTTT.

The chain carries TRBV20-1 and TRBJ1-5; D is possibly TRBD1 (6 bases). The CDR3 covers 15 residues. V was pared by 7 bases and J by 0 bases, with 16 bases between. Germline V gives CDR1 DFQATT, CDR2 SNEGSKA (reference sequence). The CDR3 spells CSGQGTVHSNQPQHF. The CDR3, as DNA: TGCAGTGGGCAGGGGACTGTACATAGCAATCAGCCCCAGCATTTT.

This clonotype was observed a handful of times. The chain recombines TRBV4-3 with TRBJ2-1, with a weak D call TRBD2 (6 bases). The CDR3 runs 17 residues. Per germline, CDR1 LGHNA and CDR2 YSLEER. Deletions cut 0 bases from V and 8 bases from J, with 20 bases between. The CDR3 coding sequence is TGCGCCAGCAGCCAAGATCATGCGTGGGGAGGAACCCATGAGCAGTTCTTC. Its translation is CASSQDHAWGGTHEQFF.

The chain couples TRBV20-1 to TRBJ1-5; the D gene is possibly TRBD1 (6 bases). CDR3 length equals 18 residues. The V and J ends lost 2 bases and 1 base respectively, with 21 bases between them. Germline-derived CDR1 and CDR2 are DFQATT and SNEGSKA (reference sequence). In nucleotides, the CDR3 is TGCAGTGCTAGAAATTTAAGGGGGTTAAGAATGAGCAATCAGCCCCAGCATTTT. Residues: CSARNLRGLRMSNQPQHF.

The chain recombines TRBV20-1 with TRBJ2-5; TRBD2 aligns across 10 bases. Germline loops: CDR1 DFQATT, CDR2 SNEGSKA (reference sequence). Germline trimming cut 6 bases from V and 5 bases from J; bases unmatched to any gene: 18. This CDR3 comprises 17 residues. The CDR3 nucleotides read TGCAGTGCAAGGGGGCCGGGCAGCGGGGGGGCCGTGGAGACCCAGTACTTC. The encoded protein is CSARGPGSGGAVETQYF.